Listed here is a single TCR beta chain. Its target is unknown. This sample is drawn from a study of beta chain features in type 1 diabetes. This CDR3 spans 11 amino acids. V lost 1 base to trimming and J lost 7 bases, with 5 bases between them. Germline CDR1 and CDR2: SGHDN and FVKESK. The authors reverse transcribed all of the isolated RNA, so sequencing captured expressed TCRB transcripts. Measured with immunoSEQ multiplex PCR; TCRdb has only the in-frame clones, and not every one. The sample comprises roughly 310,000 clones, 11% of which are singletons, and under 0.02% rests with the top ten. Every donor had blood drawn once into heparin, 90 to 150 mL on average. Notes on the study in general: Sequencing from cDNA could over-represent high-TCR-expressing cells.

The chain carries TRBV14 and TRBJ2-7; no clear D gene. The receptor was isolated from a woman in her twenties or thirties in good health. The specimen sequenced was naive CD4+ T cells from blood. The CDR3 protein is CASSQGGEQYF. In DNA form, the CDR3 reads TGTGCCAGCAGCCAAGGCGGTGAGCAGTACTTC.